This TCR beta chain derives from a study of T cells in Graves' hyperthyroidism and ophthalmopathy. Fresh 10 ml peripheral blood yielded PBMCs. The V end lost 3 bases, the J end lost 5 bases, and 5 bases lay between the germline ends. CDR3 length equals 12 residues. Germline V gene data show CDR1 as DFQATT and CDR2 as SNEGSKA (reference sequence). TCR beta CDR3 region amplification was performed from RNA transcripts. First-round RT-PCR with HTBI primers amplified the TCR CDR3 region. TCRdb passed the multiplex PCR reads through MiXCR, listing each CDR3 protein once. Of about 400,000 distinct CDR3 sequences in the sample, roughly 15% are singletons; the top ten hold about 20%.

Specimen: blood. This sequence was found in a woman aged 55-70 years with Graves' ophthalmopathy. The genes are TRBV20-1 and TRBJ1-6, with D perhaps TRBD1 (5 bases). In DNA, the CDR3 is TGCAGTGCTAGGGACAATAATTCACCCCTCCACTTT. Its translation: CSARDNNSPLHF.